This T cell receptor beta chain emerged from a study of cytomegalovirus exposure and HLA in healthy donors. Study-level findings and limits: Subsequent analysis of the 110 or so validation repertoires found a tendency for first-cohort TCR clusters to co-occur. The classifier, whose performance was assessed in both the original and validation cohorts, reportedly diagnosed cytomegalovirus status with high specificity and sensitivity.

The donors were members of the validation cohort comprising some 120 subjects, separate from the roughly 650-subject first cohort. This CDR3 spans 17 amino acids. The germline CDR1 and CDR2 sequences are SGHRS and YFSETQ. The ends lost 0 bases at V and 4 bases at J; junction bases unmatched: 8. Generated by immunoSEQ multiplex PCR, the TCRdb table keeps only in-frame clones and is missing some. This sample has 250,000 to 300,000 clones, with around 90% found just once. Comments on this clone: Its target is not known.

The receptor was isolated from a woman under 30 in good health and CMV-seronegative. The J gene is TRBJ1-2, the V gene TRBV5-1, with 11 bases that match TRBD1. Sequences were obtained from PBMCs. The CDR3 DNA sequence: TGCGCCAGCAGCTTGGGACCGGGACAGGGGGTGGGCTATGGCTACACCTTC. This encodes CASSLGPGQGVGYGYTF.